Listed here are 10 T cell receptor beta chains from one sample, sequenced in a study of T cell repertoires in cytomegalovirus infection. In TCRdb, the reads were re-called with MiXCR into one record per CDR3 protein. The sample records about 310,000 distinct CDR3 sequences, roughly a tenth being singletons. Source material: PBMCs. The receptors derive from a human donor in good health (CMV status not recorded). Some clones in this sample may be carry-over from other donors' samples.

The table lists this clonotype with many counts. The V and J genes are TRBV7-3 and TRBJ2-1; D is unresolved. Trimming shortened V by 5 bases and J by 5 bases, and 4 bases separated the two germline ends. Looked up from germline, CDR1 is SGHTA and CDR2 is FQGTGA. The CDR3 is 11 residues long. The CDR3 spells CASSINNEQFF. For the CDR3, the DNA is TGTGCCAGCAGCATCAACAATGAGCAGTTCTTC.

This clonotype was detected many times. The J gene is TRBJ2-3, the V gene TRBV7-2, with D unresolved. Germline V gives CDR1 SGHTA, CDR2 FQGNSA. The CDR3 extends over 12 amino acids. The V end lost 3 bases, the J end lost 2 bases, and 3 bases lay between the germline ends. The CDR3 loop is CASSFITDTQYF. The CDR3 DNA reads TGTGCCAGCAGCTTTATCACAGATACGCAGTATTTT.

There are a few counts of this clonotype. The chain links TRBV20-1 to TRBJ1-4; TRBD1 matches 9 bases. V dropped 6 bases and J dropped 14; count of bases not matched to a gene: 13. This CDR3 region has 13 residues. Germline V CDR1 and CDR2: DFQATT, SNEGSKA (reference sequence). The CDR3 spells CSAPGTGSPMLFF. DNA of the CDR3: TGCAGTGCGCCCGGGACAGGGAGCCCTATGCTGTTTTTT.

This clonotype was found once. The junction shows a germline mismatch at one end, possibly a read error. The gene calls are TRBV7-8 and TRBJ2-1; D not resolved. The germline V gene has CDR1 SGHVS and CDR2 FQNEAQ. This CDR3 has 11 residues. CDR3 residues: CASGLGDEQFF. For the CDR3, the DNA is TGTGCCAGCGGCTTAGGAGATGAGCAGTTCTTC.

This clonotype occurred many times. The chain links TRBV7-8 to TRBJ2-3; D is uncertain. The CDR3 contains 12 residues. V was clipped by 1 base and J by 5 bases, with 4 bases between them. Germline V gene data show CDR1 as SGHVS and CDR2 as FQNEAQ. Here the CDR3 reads CASSLGVDTQYF. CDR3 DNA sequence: TGTGCCAGCAGCTTAGGAGTAGATACGCAGTATTTT.

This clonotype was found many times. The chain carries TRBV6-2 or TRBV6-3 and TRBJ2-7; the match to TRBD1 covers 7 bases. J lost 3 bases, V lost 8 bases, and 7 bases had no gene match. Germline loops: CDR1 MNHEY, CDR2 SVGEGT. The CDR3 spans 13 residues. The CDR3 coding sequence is TGTGCCAGCGTTGAGGGGGCCAACTACGAGCAGTACGTC. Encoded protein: CASVEGANYEQYV.

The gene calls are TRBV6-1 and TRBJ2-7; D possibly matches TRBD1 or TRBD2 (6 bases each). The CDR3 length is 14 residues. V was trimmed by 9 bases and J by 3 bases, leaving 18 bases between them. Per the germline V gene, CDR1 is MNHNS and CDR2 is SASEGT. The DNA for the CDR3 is TGTGCCAGTGGGGCCGGGGGCGCGGGCTACGAGCAGTACGTC. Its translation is CASGAGGAGYEQYV.

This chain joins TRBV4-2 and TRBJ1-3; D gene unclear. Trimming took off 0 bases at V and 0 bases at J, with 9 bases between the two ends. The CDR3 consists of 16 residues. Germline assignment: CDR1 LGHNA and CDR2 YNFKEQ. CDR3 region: CASSQDPTASGNTIYF. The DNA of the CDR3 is TGTGCCAGCAGCCAAGATCCTACGGCCTCTGGAAACACCATATATTTT.

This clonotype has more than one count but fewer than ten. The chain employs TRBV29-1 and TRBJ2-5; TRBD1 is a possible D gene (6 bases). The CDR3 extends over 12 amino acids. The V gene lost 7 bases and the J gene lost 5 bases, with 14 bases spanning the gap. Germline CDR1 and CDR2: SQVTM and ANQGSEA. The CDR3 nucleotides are TGCAGCGCCACAGGGAGCGGTGAGACCCAGTACTTC. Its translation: CSATGSGETQYF.

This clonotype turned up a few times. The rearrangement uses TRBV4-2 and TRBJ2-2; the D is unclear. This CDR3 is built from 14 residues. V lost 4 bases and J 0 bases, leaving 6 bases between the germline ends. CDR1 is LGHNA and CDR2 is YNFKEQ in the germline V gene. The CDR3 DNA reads TGTGCCAGCAGCCCTTACGCGAACACCGGGGAGCTGTTTTTT. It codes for CASSPYANTGELFF.